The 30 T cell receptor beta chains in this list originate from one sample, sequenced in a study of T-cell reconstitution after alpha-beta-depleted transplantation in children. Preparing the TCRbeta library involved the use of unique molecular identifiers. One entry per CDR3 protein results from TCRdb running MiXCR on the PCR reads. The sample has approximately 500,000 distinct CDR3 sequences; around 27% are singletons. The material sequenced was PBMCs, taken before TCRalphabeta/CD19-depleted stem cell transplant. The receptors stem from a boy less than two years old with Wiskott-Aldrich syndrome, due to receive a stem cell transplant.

The CDR3 DNA is TGCGCCAGCAGCGCTGAACAGGGCCCCCAAGAGACCCAGTACTTC. As protein: CASSAEQGPQETQYF. The gene calls are TRBV5-1 and TRBJ2-5; D is possibly TRBD1 (6 bases). Germline V gene sequence: CDR1 SGHRS, CDR2 YFSETQ. This CDR3 comprises 15 residues. V was pared by 4 bases and J by 1 base, with 14 bases between.

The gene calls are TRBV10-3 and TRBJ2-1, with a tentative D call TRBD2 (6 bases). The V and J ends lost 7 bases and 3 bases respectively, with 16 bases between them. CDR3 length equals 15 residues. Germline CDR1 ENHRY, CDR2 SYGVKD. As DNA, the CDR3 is TGTGCCATCACCGAGGGAACTAGCAGCTACAATGAGCAGTTCTTC. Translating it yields CAITEGTSSYNEQFF.

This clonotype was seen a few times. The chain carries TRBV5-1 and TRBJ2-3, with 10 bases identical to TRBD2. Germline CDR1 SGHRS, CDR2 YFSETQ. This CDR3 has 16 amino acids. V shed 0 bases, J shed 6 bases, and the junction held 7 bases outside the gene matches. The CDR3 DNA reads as TGCGCCAGCAGCTTGGAAGGTCTAGCGGGAGTTGATACGCAGTATTTT. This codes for CASSLEGLAGVDTQYF. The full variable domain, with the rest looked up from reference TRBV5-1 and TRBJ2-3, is KAGVTQTPRYLIKTRGQQVTLSCSPISGHRSVSWYQQTPGQGLQFLFEYFSETQRNKGNFPGRFSGRQFSNSRSEMNVSTLELGDSALYLCASSLEGLAGVDTQYFGPGTRLTVL.

CDR3 DNA sequence: TGCAGTGCTAGAGATGACGGGAGACGAGAGACCCAGTACTTC. Translated: CSARDDGRRETQYF. V is TRBV20-1 and J is TRBJ2-5, with D perhaps matching TRBD2 (6 bases). Germline V gene lookup returns CDR1 DFQATT and CDR2 SNEGSKA (reference sequence). The length of the CDR3 is 14 residues. V was shortened by 0 bases and J by 4 bases, with 12 bases between the two germline ends.

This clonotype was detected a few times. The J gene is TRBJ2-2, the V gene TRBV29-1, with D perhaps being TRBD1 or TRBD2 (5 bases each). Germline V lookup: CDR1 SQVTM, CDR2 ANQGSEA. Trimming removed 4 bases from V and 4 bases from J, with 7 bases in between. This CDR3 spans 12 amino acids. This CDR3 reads CSVARGTGELFF. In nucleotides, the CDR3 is TGCAGCGTTGCGAGGGGCACCGGGGAGCTGTTTTTT.

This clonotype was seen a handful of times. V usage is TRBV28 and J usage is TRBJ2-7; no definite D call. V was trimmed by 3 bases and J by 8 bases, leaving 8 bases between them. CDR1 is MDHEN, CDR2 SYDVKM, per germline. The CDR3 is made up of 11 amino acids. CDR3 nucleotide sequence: TGTGCCAGCAGTTTTAACTGGCAGCAGTACTTC. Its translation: CASSFNWQQYF.

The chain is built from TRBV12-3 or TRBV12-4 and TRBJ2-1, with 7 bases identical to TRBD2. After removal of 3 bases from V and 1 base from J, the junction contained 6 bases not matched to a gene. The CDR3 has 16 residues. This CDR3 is CASSLVGLGSYNEQFF. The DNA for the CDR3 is TGTGCCAGCAGTTTGGTCGGACTAGGATCCTACAATGAGCAGTTCTTC.

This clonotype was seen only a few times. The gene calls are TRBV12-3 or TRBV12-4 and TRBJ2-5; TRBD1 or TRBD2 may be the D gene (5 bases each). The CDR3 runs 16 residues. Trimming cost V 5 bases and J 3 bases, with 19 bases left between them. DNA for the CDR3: TGTGCCAGCAGTAGGACCCGTGGGACCCGTAAAGAGACCCAGTACTTC. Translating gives CASSRTRGTRKETQYF.

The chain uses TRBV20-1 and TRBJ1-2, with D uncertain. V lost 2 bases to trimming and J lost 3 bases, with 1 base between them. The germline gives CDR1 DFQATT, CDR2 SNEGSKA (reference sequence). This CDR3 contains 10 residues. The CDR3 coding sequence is TGCAGTGCTAGACACTATGGCTACACCTTC. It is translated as CSARHYGYTF.

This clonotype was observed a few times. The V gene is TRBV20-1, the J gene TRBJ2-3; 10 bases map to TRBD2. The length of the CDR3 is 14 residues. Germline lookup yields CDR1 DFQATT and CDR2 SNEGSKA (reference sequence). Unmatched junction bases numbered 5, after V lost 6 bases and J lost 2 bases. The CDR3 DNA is TGCAGTGCGGGGCTAGCGGGAGCCACAGATACGCAGTATTTT. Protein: CSAGLAGATDTQYF.

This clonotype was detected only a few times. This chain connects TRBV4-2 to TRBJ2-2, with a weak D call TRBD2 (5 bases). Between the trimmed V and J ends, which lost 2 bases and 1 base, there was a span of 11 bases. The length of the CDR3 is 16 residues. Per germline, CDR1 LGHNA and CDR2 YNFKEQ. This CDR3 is CASSQSALGNTGELFF. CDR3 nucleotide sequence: TGTGCCAGCAGCCAATCGGCACTAGGGAACACCGGGGAGCTGTTTTTT.

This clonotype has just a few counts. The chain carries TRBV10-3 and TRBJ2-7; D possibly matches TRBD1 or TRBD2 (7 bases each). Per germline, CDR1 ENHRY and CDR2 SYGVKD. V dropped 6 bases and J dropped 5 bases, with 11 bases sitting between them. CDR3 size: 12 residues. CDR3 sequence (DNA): TGTGCCATCAGGGCAGGGGGGGACGAGCAGTACTTC. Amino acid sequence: CAIRAGGDEQYF.

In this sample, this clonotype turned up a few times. The CDR3 is CAISESAAGGPGGTDTQYF. In DNA form, the CDR3 reads TGTGCCATCAGTGAGTCCGCGGCGGGAGGGCCTGGGGGCACAGATACGCAGTATTTT. The chain has TRBV10-3 and TRBJ2-3; 9 positions match TRBD2. The CDR3 is 19 residues long. Trimming cost V 0 bases and J 1 base; bases outside gene matches: 11. The germline gives CDR1 ENHRY, CDR2 SYGVKD.

CDR3 DNA sequence: TGTGCCAGTAGTACGGGAGGGACCGGGGAGCTGTTTTTT. Its protein is CASSTGGTGELFF. The chain carries TRBV19 and TRBJ2-2, with 8 positions matching TRBD2. Germline-derived CDR1 and CDR2 are LNHDA and SQIVND (reference sequence). Trimming removed 4 bases from V and 5 bases from J; junction bases left unmatched: 0. CDR3 length: 13 amino acids.

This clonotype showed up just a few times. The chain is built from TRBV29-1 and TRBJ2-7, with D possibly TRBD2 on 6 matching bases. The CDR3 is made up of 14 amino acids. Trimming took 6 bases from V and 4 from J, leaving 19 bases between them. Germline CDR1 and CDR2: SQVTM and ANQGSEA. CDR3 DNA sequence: TGCAGCGTGGGGGGACGGGACGGAAAATACGAGCAGTACTTC. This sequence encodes CSVGGRDGKYEQYF.

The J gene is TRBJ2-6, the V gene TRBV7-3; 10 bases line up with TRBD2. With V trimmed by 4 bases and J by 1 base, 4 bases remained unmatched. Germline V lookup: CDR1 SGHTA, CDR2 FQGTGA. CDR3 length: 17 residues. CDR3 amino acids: CASSSTSGESGANVLTF. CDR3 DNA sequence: TGTGCCAGCAGCTCTACTAGCGGGGAATCTGGGGCCAACGTCCTGACTTTC. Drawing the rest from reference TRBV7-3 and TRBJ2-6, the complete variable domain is GAGVSQTPSNKVTEKGKYVELRCDPISGHTALYWYRQSLGQGPEFLIYFQGTGAADDSGLPNDRFFAVRPEGSVSTLKIQRTERGDSAVYLCASSSTSGESGANVLTFGAGSRLTVL.

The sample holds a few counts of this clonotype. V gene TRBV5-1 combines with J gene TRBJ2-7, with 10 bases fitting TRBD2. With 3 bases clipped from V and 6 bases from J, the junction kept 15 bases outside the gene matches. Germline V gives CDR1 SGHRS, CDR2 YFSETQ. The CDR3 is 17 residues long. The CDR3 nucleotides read TGCGCCAGCAGCTATCATCCGGGACTAGCGCCCTTGGGCGAGCAGTACTTC. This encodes CASSYHPGLAPLGEQYF.

The CDR3: CASSLARPGGGIWNEQFF. The DNA for the CDR3 is TGTGCCAGCAGTTTAGCGCGGCCGGGAGGGGGTATTTGGAATGAGCAGTTCTTC. This chain connects TRBV12-3 or TRBV12-4 to TRBJ2-1, with 8 bases lining up with TRBD2. V dropped 0 bases and J dropped 7; count of bases not matched to a gene: 14. The CDR3 is 18 amino acids.

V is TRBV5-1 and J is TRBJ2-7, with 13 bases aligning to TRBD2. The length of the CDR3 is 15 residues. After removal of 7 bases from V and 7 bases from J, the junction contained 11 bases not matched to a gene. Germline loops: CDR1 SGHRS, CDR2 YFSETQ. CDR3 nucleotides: TGCGCCAGCGCGGGCCCCGGACTAGCGGGAGTTGAGCAGTACTTC. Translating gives CASAGPGLAGVEQYF.

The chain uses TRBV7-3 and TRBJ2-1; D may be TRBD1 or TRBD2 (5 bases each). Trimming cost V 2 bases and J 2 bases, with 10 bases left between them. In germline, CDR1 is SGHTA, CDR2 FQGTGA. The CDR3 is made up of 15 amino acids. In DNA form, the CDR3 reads TGTGCCAGCAGCTTACGGTGGGACCCCTACAATGAGCAGTTCTTC. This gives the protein CASSLRWDPYNEQFF.

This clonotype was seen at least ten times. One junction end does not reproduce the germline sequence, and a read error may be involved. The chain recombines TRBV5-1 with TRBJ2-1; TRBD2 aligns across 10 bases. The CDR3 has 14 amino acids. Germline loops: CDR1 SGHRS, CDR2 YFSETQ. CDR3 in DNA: TGTGCCAGTTCTAGCGGGAGCTCCTACAATGAGCAGTTCTTC. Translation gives CASSSGSSYNEQFF.

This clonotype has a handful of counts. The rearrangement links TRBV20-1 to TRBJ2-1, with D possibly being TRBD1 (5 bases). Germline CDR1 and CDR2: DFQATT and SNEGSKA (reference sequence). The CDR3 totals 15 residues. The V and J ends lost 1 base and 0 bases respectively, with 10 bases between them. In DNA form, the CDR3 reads TGCAGTGCTAGAGCGGTACAGGACTCCTACAATGAGCAGTTCTTC. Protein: CSARAVQDSYNEQFF.

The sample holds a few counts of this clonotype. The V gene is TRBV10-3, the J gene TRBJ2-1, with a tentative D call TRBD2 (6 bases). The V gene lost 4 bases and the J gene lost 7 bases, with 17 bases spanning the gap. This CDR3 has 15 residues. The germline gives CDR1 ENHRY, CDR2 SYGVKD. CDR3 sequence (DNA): TGTGCCATCAGTGGGGGCGGGATCCTTGGAAATGAGCAGTTCTTC. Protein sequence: CAISGGGILGNEQFF.

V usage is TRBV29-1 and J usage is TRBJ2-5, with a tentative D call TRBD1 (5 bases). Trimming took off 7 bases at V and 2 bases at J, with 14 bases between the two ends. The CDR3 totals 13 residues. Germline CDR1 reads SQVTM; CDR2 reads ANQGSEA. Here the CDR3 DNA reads TGCAGCGGAAGACAGATCCAACAAGAGACCCAGTACTTC. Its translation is CSGRQIQQETQYF. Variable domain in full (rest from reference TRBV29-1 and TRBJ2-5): SAVISQKPSRDICQRGTSLTIQCQVDSQVTMMFWYRQQPGQSLTLIATANQGSEATYESGFVIDKFPISRPNLTFSTLTVSNMSPEDSSIYLCSGRQIQQETQYFGPGTRLLVL.

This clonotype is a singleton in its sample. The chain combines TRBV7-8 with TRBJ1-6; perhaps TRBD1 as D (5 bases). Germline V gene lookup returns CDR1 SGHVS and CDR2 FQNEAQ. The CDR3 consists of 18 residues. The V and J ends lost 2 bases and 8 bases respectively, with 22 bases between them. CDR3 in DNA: TGTGCCAGCAGCTTAATCGTCGAAAGTGGGGGTAGTCATTCACCCCTCCACTTT. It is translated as CASSLIVESGGSHSPLHF. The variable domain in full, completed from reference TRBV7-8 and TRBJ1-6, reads GAGVSQSPRYKVAKRGQDVALRCDPISGHVSLFWYQQALGQGPEFLTYFQNEAQLDKSGLPSDRFFAERPEGSVSTLKIQRTQQEDSAVYLCASSLIVESGGSHSPLHFGNGTRLTVT.

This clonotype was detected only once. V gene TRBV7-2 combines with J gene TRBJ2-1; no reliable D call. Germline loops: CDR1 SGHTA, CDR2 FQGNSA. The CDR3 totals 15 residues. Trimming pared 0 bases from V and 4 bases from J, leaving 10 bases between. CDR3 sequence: CASSLARVDYNEQFF. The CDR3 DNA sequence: TGTGCCAGCAGCTTAGCCCGAGTGGATTACAATGAGCAGTTCTTC.

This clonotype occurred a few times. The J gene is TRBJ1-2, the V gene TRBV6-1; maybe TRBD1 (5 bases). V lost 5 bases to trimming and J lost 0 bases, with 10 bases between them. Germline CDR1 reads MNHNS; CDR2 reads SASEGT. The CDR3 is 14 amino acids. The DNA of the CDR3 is TGTGCCAGCAGTCCGACAGCCTCTAACTATGGCTACACCTTC. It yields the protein CASSPTASNYGYTF.

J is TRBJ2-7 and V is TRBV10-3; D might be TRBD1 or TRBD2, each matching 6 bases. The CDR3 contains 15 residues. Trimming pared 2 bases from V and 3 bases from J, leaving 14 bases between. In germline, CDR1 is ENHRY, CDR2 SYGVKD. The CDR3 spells CAISETQGGIYEQYF. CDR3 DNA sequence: TGTGCCATCAGTGAGACACAGGGAGGAATCTACGAGCAGTACTTC.

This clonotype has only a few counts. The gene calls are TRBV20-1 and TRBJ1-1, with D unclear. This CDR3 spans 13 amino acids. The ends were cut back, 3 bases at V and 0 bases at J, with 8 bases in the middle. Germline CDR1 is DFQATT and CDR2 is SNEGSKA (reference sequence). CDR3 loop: CSASHSVNTEAFF. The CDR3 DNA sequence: TGCAGTGCTAGCCACAGCGTGAACACTGAAGCTTTCTTT.

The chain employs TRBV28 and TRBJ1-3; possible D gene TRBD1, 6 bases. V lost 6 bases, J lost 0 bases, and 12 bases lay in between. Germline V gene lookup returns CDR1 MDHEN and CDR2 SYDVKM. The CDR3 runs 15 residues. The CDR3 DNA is TGTGCCAGCAGATCGACAGGAGGCTCTGGAAACACCATATATTTT. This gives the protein CASRSTGGSGNTIYF.